Each of the 28 T cell receptor beta chains below was sequenced from the same sample in a study of read filtering for tumor transcriptome and immune sequencing. The library was built from roughly 400 ng RNA with molecular barcoded adaptors for alpha/delta and beta/gamma chains. TCRdb reanalysed the reads using MiXCR and keeps one entry per CDR3 protein. Of around 130,000 distinct CDR3 sequences listed, approximately 13% are singletons. The sequencing sample was made of a population of CD138-negative cells sorted from bone marrow. All receptors come from a donor at least 40 years old with multiple myeloma.

This clonotype has ten or more counts. The CDR3 sequence: CASMGGLTYEQFF. The CDR3 DNA sequence: TGTGCCAGTATGGGGGGGCTGACCTACGAGCAGTTCTTC. The chain recombines TRBV6-6 with TRBJ2-7, with D possibly matching TRBD2 (7 bases). The J call may be wrong; the DNA end is better matched by TRBJ2-1. Germline loops: CDR1 MNHNY, CDR2 SVGAGI (reference sequence). CDR3 length equals 13 residues.

This clonotype was recorded many times. The rearrangement joins TRBV7-8 to TRBJ1-4, with D tentatively TRBD1 (5 bases). The germline gives CDR1 SGHVS, CDR2 FQNEAQ. This CDR3 contains 15 residues. V gave up 3 bases and J gave up 8 bases, with 16 bases separating them. CDR3 amino acids: CASSLTGGGDEKLFF. The CDR3 DNA is TGTGCCAGCAGCTTGACCGGCGGGGGGGACGAAAAACTGTTTTTT.

This clonotype was detected many times. The gene calls are TRBV9 and TRBJ2-1; TRBD2 matches at 7 bases. Germline assignment: CDR1 SGDLS and CDR2 YYNGEE. This CDR3 has 16 residues. V lost 4 bases to trimming and J lost 8 bases; unmatched junction nucleotides: 15. CDR3 loop: CASSPKTWREWDEQFF. The CDR3 coding sequence is TGTGCCAGCAGCCCTAAAACTTGGCGGGAGTGGGATGAGCAGTTCTTC.

The chain carries TRBV2 and TRBJ1-5; TRBD1 aligns across 12 bases. The CDR3 has 17 residues. CDR1 is SNHLY, CDR2 FYNNEI, per germline. With 2 bases clipped from V and 6 bases from J, the junction kept 8 bases outside the gene matches. The CDR3 sequence is CASSELRGQGASQPQHF. CDR3 sequence (DNA): TGTGCCAGCAGTGAACTTAGGGGACAGGGGGCAAGTCAGCCCCAGCATTTT.

This clonotype was counted a few times. A much larger clone lies one base from this, so it may be a read error. The chain employs TRBV7-2 and TRBJ2-1, with TRBD2 as a possible D gene (5 bases). Trimming removed 5 bases at V and 0 bases at J, with 11 bases between. Per germline, CDR1 SGHTA and CDR2 FQGNSA. The CDR3 loop spans 15 amino acids. The CDR3, as DNA: TGTGCCAGCAGCCAACATGGGAGCTCCTACAATGAGCAGTTCTTC. Protein sequence: CASSQHGSSYNEQFF.

Many counts were recorded for this clonotype. The genes are TRBV20-1 and TRBJ2-7; D is perhaps TRBD2 (5 bases). V lost 0 bases to trimming and J lost 0 bases, with 15 bases between them. This CDR3 comprises 16 residues. CDR1 and CDR2 (germline): DFQATT, SNEGSKA (reference sequence). The CDR3 spells CSARDNQRRSSYEQYF. In nucleotides, the CDR3 is TGCAGTGCTAGAGATAACCAGCGGAGAAGCTCCTACGAGCAGTACTTC.

This clonotype occurred many times. This chain joins TRBV20-1 and TRBJ1-5; perhaps TRBD1 as D (5 bases). V lost 2 bases and J 3 bases, leaving 11 bases between the germline ends. Looked up from germline, CDR1 is DFQATT and CDR2 is SNEGSKA (reference sequence). This CDR3 region has 14 residues. CDR3 sequence reads: CSARSAGINQPQHF. The CDR3 DNA follows: TGCAGTGCTAGATCGGCAGGGATCAATCAGCCCCAGCATTTT.

The sample holds many counts of this clonotype. This sequence joins TRBV7-2 and TRBJ2-5, with 8 bases aligning to TRBD2. After removal of 5 bases from V and 5 bases from J, the junction contained 4 bases not matched to a gene. CDR3 length: 13 amino acids. CDR1 SGHTA and CDR2 FQGNSA come from the germline V gene. CDR3 DNA: TGTGCCAGCAGCCGGGAGGGGCTGGAGACCCAGTACTTC. Translated, it gives CASSREGLETQYF.

At least ten counts were recorded for this clonotype. This chain connects TRBV5-1 to TRBJ2-5; a possible D gene is TRBD2 (5 bases). The germline V gene encodes CDR1 SGHRS and CDR2 YFSETQ. CDR3 length: 15 amino acids. Trimming left V 5 bases short and J 5 bases short, with 19 bases between. CDR3 in DNA: TGCGCCAGCAGATGGGAAACCCGGAGAGGGGAGACCCAGTACTTC. Protein product: CASRWETRRGETQYF. The variable domain in full, with the rest retrieved from reference TRBV5-1 and TRBJ2-5, is KAGVTQTPRYLIKTRGQQVTLSCSPISGHRSVSWYQQTPGQGLQFLFEYFSETQRNKGNFPGRFSGRQFSNSRSEMNVSTLELGDSALYLCASRWETRRGETQYFGPGTRLLVL.

There are many counts of this clonotype. The chain recombines TRBV7-9 with TRBJ2-1, with 7 nucleotides matching TRBD2. The germline gives CDR1 SEHNR, CDR2 FQNEAQ (reference sequence). V was pared by 5 bases and J by 4 bases, with 2 bases of the junction left unmatched. CDR3 length equals 13 residues. CDR3 in DNA: TGTGCCAGCAGCCCAGCGGGATACAATGAGCAGTTCTTC. It is translated as CASSPAGYNEQFF.

This clonotype came up many times. The chain links TRBV29-1 to TRBJ2-2; D ambiguous. The CDR3 has 12 amino acids. Germline assignment: CDR1 SQVTM and CDR2 ANQGSEA. V was pared by 6 bases and J by 7 bases, with 12 bases between. Here the CDR3 DNA reads TGCAGCGTGGGTAGGGCGGTCGGGGAGCTGTTTTTT. Its translation is CSVGRAVGELFF.

This clonotype occurred many times. The chain couples TRBV11-2 to TRBJ1-5; 7 bases align to TRBD1. The CDR3 extends over 15 amino acids. The J segment lost 7 bases and the V segment lost 0 bases, leaving 6 bases of the junction unmatched. Per the germline V gene, CDR1 is SGHAT and CDR2 is FQNNGV. The CDR3 is CASSLETGLNQPQHF. The DNA for the CDR3 is TGTGCCAGCAGCTTAGAGACAGGGCTGAACCAGCCCCAGCATTTT.

This chain links TRBV27 with TRBJ2-1; 10 bases agree with TRBD2. The CDR3 length is 17 residues. The ends lost 5 bases at V and 7 bases at J; junction bases unmatched: 14. The germline V gene encodes CDR1 MNHEY and CDR2 SMNVEV (reference sequence). Here the CDR3 reads CASSRTSGRPGLNEQFF. DNA of the CDR3: TGTGCCAGCAGTAGGACTAGCGGTCGGCCCGGCCTGAATGAGCAGTTCTTC.

This clonotype was detected many times. The chain carries TRBV6-5 and TRBJ2-7; D uncertain. The V and J ends lost 0 bases and 0 bases respectively, with 6 bases between them. CDR1 and CDR2 from the germline V gene are MNHEY and SVGAGI. This CDR3 has 14 residues. This CDR3 reads CASSYSPGSYEQYF. CDR3 DNA: TGTGCCAGCAGTTACTCGCCGGGCTCCTACGAGCAGTACTTC.

The chain couples TRBV20-1 to TRBJ2-2; TRBD2 is a possible D gene (5 bases). V lost 6 bases, J lost 3 bases, and 8 bases lay in between. In germline, CDR1 is DFQATT, CDR2 SNEGSKA (reference sequence). The CDR3 has 12 amino acids. The chain's CDR3 is CSARGYTGELFF. CDR3 nucleotides: TGCAGTGCCCGAGGGTACACCGGGGAGCTGTTTTTT.

This clonotype has just one count. A much bigger clone sits one base away, suggesting this may be a read error. The rearrangement joins TRBV7-3 to TRBJ2-1, with TRBD1 identical over 7 bases. With 4 bases clipped from V and 8 bases from J, the junction kept 11 bases outside the gene matches. CDR1 and CDR2 (germline): SGHTA, FQGTGA. The CDR3 extends over 15 amino acids. CDR3 coding DNA: TGTGCCAGCAGCTCCGACAGGGCGATGAACGATGAGCAGTTCTTC. Its protein is CASSSDRAMNDEQFF.

This clonotype was observed at least ten times. The chain is built from TRBV28 and TRBJ2-5, with D tentatively TRBD2 (6 bases). Trimming stripped 5 bases from V and 5 bases from J, with 15 bases between. This CDR3 has 14 residues. The germline gives CDR1 MDHEN, CDR2 SYDVKM. The CDR3, as DNA: TGTGCCAGCAGTCCCCCAGCGGGCCGGGAGACCCAGTACTTC. Translating gives CASSPPAGRETQYF. The full variable domain, rest sourced from reference TRBV28 and TRBJ2-5, is DVKVTQSSRYLVKRTGEKVFLECVQDMDHENMFWYRQDPGLGLRLIYFSYDVKMKEKGDIPEGYSVSREKKERFSLILESASTNQTSMYLCASSPPAGRETQYFGPGTRLLVL.

On this clonotype itself: This sequence is one base from a far larger clone and is likely a read error. The chain joins TRBV7-3 to TRBJ2-1; D gene unclear. Germline values: CDR1 SGHTA, CDR2 FQGTGA. The CDR3 contains 11 residues. This chain's CDR3 is CASLARNERFF. In DNA, the CDR3 is TGTGCCAGCTTAGCACGAAATGAGCGGTTCTTC. The variable domain in full, completed from reference TRBV7-3 and TRBJ2-1, reads GAGVSQTPSNKVTEKGKYVELRCDPISGHTALYWYRQSLGQGPEFLIYFQGTGAADDSGLPNDRFFAVRPEGSVSTLKIQRTERGDSAVYLCASLARNERFFGPGTRLTVL.

Ten or more counts support this clonotype. V is TRBV7-9 and J is TRBJ2-1; 13 bases are shared with TRBD2. Germline CDR1 is SEHNR and CDR2 is FQNEAQ (reference sequence). J gave up 6 bases and V 5 bases, and 7 bases lay outside the gene matches. This CDR3 comprises 16 residues. In DNA, the CDR3 is TGTGCCAGCAGCGGGACACTAGCGGGAGGGCCCAATGAGCAGTTCTTC. Its protein is CASSGTLAGGPNEQFF.

This clonotype was observed many times. The rearrangement joins TRBV9 to TRBJ1-4; D not certain. V was shortened by 0 bases and J by 5 bases, with 11 bases between the two germline ends. This CDR3 has 15 amino acids. Per the germline V gene, CDR1 is SGDLS and CDR2 is YYNGEE. CDR3 in amino acids: CASSVAVGSNEKLFF. For the CDR3, the DNA is TGTGCCAGCAGCGTAGCGGTCGGGTCGAATGAAAAACTGTTTTTT.

There are a few counts of this clonotype. The rearrangement uses TRBV5-1 and TRBJ2-1; 15 bases map to TRBD2. CDR1 is SGHRS, CDR2 YFSETQ, per germline. J lost 4 bases, V lost 1 base, and 3 bases had no gene match. The CDR3 sequence is 17 residues long. The CDR3 coding sequence is TGCGCCAGCAGCTTGAGGGGACTAGCGGGAGGTTACAATGAGCAGTTCTTC. Protein sequence: CASSLRGLAGGYNEQFF.

At least ten counts were recorded for this clonotype. The V gene is TRBV15, the J gene TRBJ2-1, with TRBD2 identical over 8 bases. CDR1 is LNHNV, CDR2 YYDKDF, per germline (reference sequence). CDR3 size: 15 residues. With V trimmed by 6 bases and J by 8 bases, 12 bases remained unmatched. The CDR3 DNA follows: TGTGCCACCAGACCTGTCGCGGGAGGATTCGATGAGCAGTTCTTC. Translating it yields CATRPVAGGFDEQFF. The full variable domain, completed using reference TRBV15 and TRBJ2-1, is DAMVIQNPRYQVTQFGKPVTLSCSQTLNHNVMYWYQQKSSQAPKLLFHYYDKDFNNEADTPDNFQSRRPNTSFCFLDIRSPGLGDTAMYLCATRPVAGGFDEQFFGPGTRLTVL.

This clonotype was detected many times. V is TRBV7-2 and J is TRBJ1-5, with D perhaps TRBD1 (6 bases). Germline CDR1 reads SGHTA; CDR2 reads FQGNSA. Trimming pared 0 bases from V and 2 bases from J, leaving 14 bases between. The CDR3 is 17 residues long. CDR3 protein: CASSLAGGRGGNQPQHF. The CDR3 nucleotides read TGTGCCAGCAGCTTAGCAGGTGGCAGGGGTGGCAATCAGCCCCAGCATTTT.

This clonotype was observed at least ten times. The chain is built from TRBV27 and TRBJ1-5; TRBD1 agrees at 8 bases. This CDR3 comprises 15 residues. The ends lost 4 bases at V and 7 bases at J; junction bases unmatched: 9. Germline V gene sequence: CDR1 MNHEY, CDR2 SMNVEV (reference sequence). CDR3 sequence: CASSSPGTGGQPQHF. The DNA for the CDR3 is TGTGCCAGCAGTTCCCCCGGGACAGGTGGGCAGCCCCAGCATTTT.

This clonotype was detected only a few times. The chain carries TRBV6-1 and TRBJ2-7; the match to TRBD1 covers 8 bases. The trim removed 6 bases at V and 4 bases at J, leaving 8 bases unmatched. The CDR3 is 14 amino acids. Germline V CDR1 and CDR2: MNHNS, SASEGT. DNA for the CDR3: TGTGCCAGCAGAGACGGACAGGGAAGGTACGAGCAGTACTTC. Its protein is CASRDGQGRYEQYF.

The rearrangement uses TRBV18 and TRBJ1-2; D is unclear. The ends were cut back, 6 bases at V and 2 bases at J, with 28 bases in the middle. Germline CDR1 and CDR2: KGHSH and LQKENI. The CDR3 has 19 residues. The CDR3 DNA sequence: TGTGCCAGCTCGCCGCTCGTAGTCGTGGGTGCTAGAAGAAACTATGGCTACACCTTC. Its protein is CASSPLVVVGARRNYGYTF.

This clonotype was detected ten times or more. The V call is TRBV7-9, the J call TRBJ2-2, with D possibly matching TRBD2 (5 bases). The CDR3 sequence is 15 residues long. Deletions cut 1 base from V and 0 bases from J, with 6 bases between. From germline, CDR1 is SEHNR and CDR2 FQNEAQ (reference sequence). In nucleotides, the CDR3 is TGTGCCAGCAGCTTAGGCGGGTCGAACACCGGGGAGCTGTTTTTT. Translating it yields CASSLGGSNTGELFF.

The sample holds many counts of this clonotype. The chain employs TRBV30 and TRBJ1-1; D unresolved. The CDR3 sequence is 13 residues long. The V and J ends lost 0 bases and 2 bases respectively, with 7 bases between them. Per germline, CDR1 GTSNPN and CDR2 SVGIG (reference sequence). Here the CDR3 DNA reads TGTGCCTGGAGTGTGGAGTCAAACACTGAAGCTTTCTTT. As protein: CAWSVESNTEAFF.